Below, 17 T cell receptor beta chains from the same sample are listed, as sequenced in a study of T cells after yellow fever vaccination. TCRdb re-called the 5' RACE reads with MiXCR, one entry per CDR3 protein. Counted here are roughly 500,000 distinct CDR3 sequences, approximately 21% occurring once; the ten biggest clones make up roughly 13%. The material sequenced was PBMCs, taken 15 days after the yellow fever booster vaccination. The source of these receptors is a man aged 25-45 years who received the YFV17D yellow fever vaccine.

There are a few counts of this clonotype. J is TRBJ2-3 and V is TRBV20-1; 12 bases agree with TRBD2. In germline, CDR1 is DFQATT, CDR2 SNEGSKA (reference sequence). The CDR3 is 17 residues long. The junction had 13 bases not matched to a gene; V was cut back by 3 bases and J by 6 bases. The CDR3 protein is CSASYYRLAGVIDTQYF. CDR3 nucleotide sequence: TGCAGTGCTAGTTATTACAGACTAGCGGGAGTTATTGATACGCAGTATTTT.

The V call is TRBV6-1, the J call TRBJ2-2; unclear D gene. The CDR3 runs to 14 residues. The V end was cut by 5 bases, the J end by 0 bases, with 7 bases between. Germline-derived CDR1 and CDR2 are MNHNS and SASEGT. CDR3 nucleotide sequence: TGTGCCAGCAGTCCGGACGCGAACACCGGGGAGCTGTTTTTT. Its protein is CASSPDANTGELFF.

The genes are TRBV6-2 or TRBV6-3 and TRBJ2-3; TRBD2 aligns across 7 bases. V was pared by 6 bases and J by 5 bases, with 8 bases of the junction left unmatched. The CDR3 has 14 amino acids. In germline, CDR1 is MNHEY, CDR2 SVGEGT. The CDR3 loop is CASRREAGLDTQYF. DNA of the CDR3: TGTGCCAGCAGACGCGAAGCGGGACTAGATACGCAGTATTTT.

The rearrangement uses TRBV5-1 and TRBJ2-7; D may be TRBD1 or TRBD2 (5 bases each). The V end lost 4 bases, the J end lost 7 bases, and 18 bases lay between the germline ends. The CDR3 consists of 14 residues. Germline CDR1 and CDR2: SGHRS and YFSETQ. CDR3 sequence: CASSVGTILREQYF. The CDR3 DNA sequence: TGCGCCAGCAGCGTCGGGACCATTCTTCGAGAGCAGTACTTC.

This clonotype was counted between two and nine times. The chain couples TRBV7-2 to TRBJ2-4; D may be TRBD1 or TRBD2 (6 bases each). From germline, CDR1 is SGHTA and CDR2 FQGNSA. Trimming removed 5 bases from V and 0 bases from J, with 17 bases in between. The CDR3 covers 17 residues. For the CDR3, the DNA is TGTGCCAGCAGCCCCGTAGGGGGGTCTCCAGCCAAAAACATTCAGTACTTC. As protein: CASSPVGGSPAKNIQYF.

The rearrangement uses TRBV20-1 and TRBJ2-7; tentative D call: TRBD1 (6 bases). The germline gives CDR1 DFQATT, CDR2 SNEGSKA (reference sequence). Between the trimmed V and J ends, which lost 5 bases and 4 bases, there was a span of 12 bases. The length of the CDR3 is 12 residues. The CDR3 coding sequence is TGCAGTGCTGGGCAGGGGAGATACGAGCAGTACTTC. Protein product: CSAGQGRYEQYF.

The chain carries TRBV7-2 and TRBJ2-2; D is perhaps TRBD1 (6 bases). Germline V gene sequence: CDR1 SGHTA, CDR2 FQGNSA. CDR3 length: 14 amino acids. The V end lost 9 bases, the J end lost 2 bases, and 13 bases lay between the germline ends. In DNA form, the CDR3 reads TGTGCCAGTTTTTTGGGGGCTAACACCGGGGAGCTGTTTTTT. Its protein is CASFLGANTGELFF.

This chain connects TRBV6-2 or TRBV6-3 to TRBJ2-5; maybe TRBD2 (6 bases). Germline V gene sequence: CDR1 MNHEY, CDR2 SVGEGT. CDR3 length: 16 amino acids. With 6 bases removed from V and 5 bases from J, the gap between germline ends came to 22 bases. This chain's CDR3 is CASSRSRLEKSETQYF. CDR3 bases: TGTGCCAGCAGCCGTTCCCGACTAGAAAAAAGCGAGACCCAGTACTTC.

This chain uses TRBV6-2 or TRBV6-3 with TRBJ2-7, with 7 bases that match TRBD2. This CDR3 has 16 amino acids. CDR1 and CDR2 from the germline V gene are MNHEY and SVGEGT. V lost 4 bases, J lost 0 bases, and 9 bases stayed unmatched. The CDR3 coding sequence is TGTGCCAGCAGTTTCGGTCTAGCGGAACACTCCTACGAGCAGTACTTC. Residues: CASSFGLAEHSYEQYF.

This clonotype was detected a few times. This chain joins TRBV28 and TRBJ2-1, with TRBD2 matching 9 bases. Germline CDR1 reads MDHEN; CDR2 reads SYDVKM. The V gene end was trimmed by 7 bases and the J gene end by 9 bases; junction bases not matched to a gene: 4. The CDR3 runs to 12 residues. The CDR3 bases are TGTGCCAGCACCAGAGCGGGGGGTGAGCAGTTCTTC. It translates to CASTRAGGEQFF.

This clonotype has just a few counts. The chain combines TRBV20-1 with TRBJ2-7, with D perhaps being TRBD1 or TRBD2 (5 bases each). CDR1 is DFQATT and CDR2 is SNEGSKA in the germline V gene (reference sequence). This CDR3 has 13 amino acids. Trimming removed 4 bases at V and 1 base at J, with 11 bases between. CDR3 amino acids: CSANGADSYEQYF. The DNA of the CDR3 is TGCAGTGCTAACGGGGCGGATTCCTACGAGCAGTACTTC.

The V and J genes are TRBV15 and TRBJ2-3, with a possible D match to TRBD1 (6 bases). CDR1 and CDR2 (germline): LNHNV, YYDKDF (reference sequence). V was pared by 5 bases and J by 2 bases, with 17 bases between. CDR3 size: 16 residues. The CDR3 bases are TGTGCCACCAGCGGCTACCGGGACACGTACACAGATACGCAGTATTTT. Translating gives CATSGYRDTYTDTQYF.

This clonotype was found a few times. The genes are TRBV20-1 and TRBJ2-5; 7 positions agree with TRBD1. V was clipped by 5 bases and J by 0 bases; unmatched bases: 18. Germline CDR1 is DFQATT and CDR2 is SNEGSKA (reference sequence). CDR3 length: 18 amino acids. The CDR3 DNA sequence: TGCAGTGCTCCACGTCGGACAGGCCGGACATGGAACCAAGAGACCCAGTACTTC. This codes for CSAPRRTGRTWNQETQYF.

This clonotype was observed at least ten times. The chain combines TRBV28 with TRBJ2-3; D gene unclear. With 6 bases removed from V and 7 bases from J, the gap between germline ends came to 14 bases. This CDR3 region has 13 residues. Germline lookup yields CDR1 MDHEN and CDR2 SYDVKM. The CDR3 sequence: CASSLRVANTQYF. Here the CDR3 DNA reads TGTGCCAGCAGCCTCCGGGTTGCGAATACGCAGTATTTT.

The chain carries TRBV12-3 or TRBV12-4 and TRBJ1-4; maybe TRBD1 (5 bases). The CDR3 loop spans 13 amino acids. Between the trimmed V and J ends, which lost 3 bases and 7 bases, there was a span of 9 bases. CDR3 residues: CASSFQGREKLFF. The CDR3 nucleotides are TGTGCCAGCAGTTTTCAGGGACGTGAAAAACTGTTTTTT.

This clonotype was detected only a few times. The CDR3 coding sequence is TGCAGTGCAACGGACAGCACCGGGGAGCTGTTTTTT. As protein: CSATDSTGELFF. This sequence joins TRBV20-1 and TRBJ2-2; D possibly corresponds to TRBD1 (6 bases). Germline CDR1 reads DFQATT; CDR2 reads SNEGSKA (reference sequence). Deletions cut 6 bases from V and 4 bases from J, with 9 bases between. This CDR3 comprises 12 residues.

A few counts support this clonotype. The rearrangement uses TRBV10-3 and TRBJ2-1; 11 nucleotides align to TRBD1. The V and J ends lost 10 bases and 6 bases, in that order; junction bases with no gene match: 23. Germline V lookup: CDR1 ENHRY, CDR2 SYGVKD. The CDR3 contains 19 residues. This chain's CDR3 is CATRQGQGVPGLPFNEQFF. The CDR3 region has the DNA TGTGCCACCCGGCAGGGACAGGGGGTTCCGGGACTTCCGTTCAATGAGCAGTTCTTC.